Presented here are 16 T cell receptor beta chains from one specimen sequenced in a study of shared clonotypes between healthy human individuals. The repertoire was sequenced with immunoSEQ multiplex PCR; TCRdb's copy has only in-frame clones and lacks some. This sample has over a million clones, with roughly 97% found just once. The sample taken for sequencing was naive CD4+ T cells sorted from blood. Described subset: CD45RA+ positively selected. These TCRs come from a man aged 25-45 years in good health.

This chain links TRBV7-8 with TRBJ2-7, with D tentatively TRBD1 (6 bases). CDR1 and CDR2 from the germline V gene are SGHVS and FQNEAQ. Deletions cut 8 bases from V and 4 bases from J, with 15 bases between. This CDR3 contains 13 residues. For the CDR3, the DNA is TGTGCCAGCGCCGAGGGGGTTAGGTACGAGCAGTACTTC. Translation gives CASAEGVRYEQYF.

The chain recombines TRBV6-5 with TRBJ2-7; no clear D. V lost 7 bases, J lost 0 bases, and 13 bases lay in between. Germline CDR1 and CDR2: MNHEY and SVGAGI. The CDR3 covers 14 residues. The CDR3 loop reads CASNTLGGSYEQYF. The DNA for the CDR3 is TGTGCCAGCAATACTCTCGGCGGCTCCTACGAGCAGTACTTC.

This chain joins TRBV18 and TRBJ2-1, with D perhaps matching TRBD2 (6 bases). CDR1 KGHSH and CDR2 LQKENI come from the germline V gene. V lost 1 base and J 7 bases, leaving 17 bases between the germline ends. The length of the CDR3 is 16 residues. CDR3 region: CASSPRVSRAGNEQFF. The CDR3, as DNA: TGTGCCAGCTCACCACGAGTTTCCAGGGCGGGGAATGAGCAGTTCTTC.

V gene TRBV5-1 combines with J gene TRBJ2-2; D remains ambiguous. The CDR3 is 16 residues long. V lost 0 bases to trimming and J lost 3 bases, with 12 bases between them. CDR1 and CDR2 from the germline V gene are SGHRS and YFSETQ. The CDR3 region is CASSLAGPQYTGELFF. DNA of the CDR3: TGCGCCAGCAGCTTGGCCGGGCCCCAATACACCGGGGAGCTGTTTTTT.

V is TRBV7-9 and J is TRBJ2-5; D is unclear. The CDR3 is made up of 14 amino acids. Between the trimmed V and J ends, which lost 2 bases and 2 bases, there was a span of 9 bases. Germline assignment: CDR1 SEHNR and CDR2 FQNEAQ (reference sequence). The CDR3 DNA follows: TGTGCCAGCAGCTTAAGGGCCGAACAAGAGACCCAGTACTTC. Amino acids: CASSLRAEQETQYF.

The rearrangement joins TRBV15 to TRBJ2-2; 7 positions match TRBD1. This CDR3 has 15 amino acids. With 1 base clipped from V and 4 bases from J, the junction kept 3 bases outside the gene matches. The germline V gene has CDR1 LNHNV and CDR2 YYDKDF (reference sequence). This CDR3 reads CATSRVGQSTGELFF. DNA of the CDR3: TGTGCCACCAGCAGAGTGGGACAGTCCACCGGGGAGCTGTTTTTT.

V gene TRBV18 combines with J gene TRBJ2-5; 11 bases fit TRBD2. The CDR3 runs to 15 residues. Per germline, CDR1 KGHSH and CDR2 LQKENI. The V gene end was trimmed by 1 base and the J gene end by 4 bases; junction bases not matched to a gene: 2. CDR3 amino acids: CASSPRLAGGETQYF. CDR3 coding DNA: TGTGCCAGCTCACCACGGCTAGCGGGAGGAGAGACCCAGTACTTC. The whole variable domain, remainder taken from reference TRBV18 and TRBJ2-5, is NAGVMQNPRHLVRRRGQEARLRCSPMKGHSHVYWYRQLPEEGLKFMVYLQKENIIDESGMPKERFSAEFPKEGPSILRIQQVVRGDSAAYFCASSPRLAGGETQYFGPGTRLLVL.

This chain links TRBV19 with TRBJ2-2, with D possibly TRBD2 on 5 matching bases. Germline V gene lookup returns CDR1 LNHDA and CDR2 SQIVND (reference sequence). V dropped 1 base and J dropped 7 bases, with 10 bases sitting between them. The CDR3 extends over 14 amino acids. CDR3 residues: CASSIVPSIGELFF. The CDR3 region has the DNA TGTGCCAGTAGTATAGTCCCTAGCATCGGGGAGCTGTTTTTT.

This chain uses TRBV5-1 with TRBJ2-7; 8 nucleotides agree with TRBD1. The CDR3 length is 16 residues. J gave up 5 bases and V 1 base, and 11 bases lay outside the gene matches. CDR1 and CDR2 (germline): SGHRS, YFSETQ. The CDR3 loop reads CASSLSFWDRIHEQYF. In DNA, the CDR3 is TGCGCCAGCAGCTTGTCCTTTTGGGACAGGATCCACGAGCAGTACTTC.

The chain joins TRBV19 to TRBJ2-6; no definite D call. The V and J ends lost 3 bases and 2 bases respectively, with 5 bases between them. The germline V gene has CDR1 LNHDA and CDR2 SQIVND (reference sequence). The CDR3 is made up of 14 amino acids. CDR3 in amino acids: CASSMGTGANVLTF. Here the CDR3 DNA reads TGTGCCAGTAGTATGGGGACTGGGGCCAACGTCCTGACTTTC.

The chain recombines TRBV27 with TRBJ2-7; tentative D call: TRBD2 (6 bases). With 5 bases removed from V and 3 bases from J, the gap between germline ends came to 20 bases. The CDR3 runs 16 residues. CDR1 MNHEY and CDR2 SMNVEV come from the germline V gene (reference sequence). The CDR3 nucleotides read TGTGCCAGCAGTCGTCGCGTGGCTGGGACTTACTACGAGCAGTACTTC. Its translation is CASSRRVAGTYYEQYF.

This clone was counted once. The V gene is TRBV9, the J gene TRBJ2-3, with a possible D match to TRBD1 (6 bases). The germline gives CDR1 SGDLS, CDR2 YYNGEE. This CDR3 comprises 17 residues. V was cut by 0 bases and J by 4 bases, with 18 bases left in between. CDR3 bases: TGTGCCAGCAGCGTAGCACCGGGGCAGGGGAGCTCAGATACGCAGTATTTT. Translated: CASSVAPGQGSSDTQYF.

This clone has only one observation. J is TRBJ2-3 and V is TRBV30; D is possibly TRBD1 (5 bases). The CDR3 contains 15 residues. Between the trimmed V and J ends, which lost 2 bases and 2 bases, there was a span of 14 bases. From germline, CDR1 is GTSNPN and CDR2 SVGIG (reference sequence). The CDR3 reads CAWSPRNRPTDTQYF. In DNA, the CDR3 is TGTGCCTGGAGTCCGCGTAACAGGCCCACAGATACGCAGTATTTT.

This rearrangement joins TRBV30 to TRBJ1-2, with a possible D match to TRBD1 (5 bases). V was clipped by 1 base and J by 10 bases, with 22 bases between them. This CDR3 region has 15 residues. Germline loops: CDR1 GTSNPN, CDR2 SVGIG (reference sequence). The CDR3 DNA is TGTGCCTGGAGTGGCCCCGCGGTACGGGGGGGGGACTACACCTTC. This gives the protein CAWSGPAVRGGDYTF.

The gene calls are TRBV7-9 and TRBJ2-5, with 8 bases identical to TRBD1. Germline V CDR1 and CDR2: SEHNR, FQNEAQ (reference sequence). The CDR3 is 16 residues long. Losses at the gene ends were 5 bases for V and 2 bases for J; bases not matched to a gene: 10. The CDR3 spells CASSRTGFSLQETQYF. CDR3 bases: TGTGCCAGCAGCCGGACAGGGTTCTCATTACAAGAGACCCAGTACTTC.

The genes are TRBV7-2 and TRBJ2-2, with D perhaps matching TRBD2 (6 bases). CDR3 length: 16 amino acids. Germline V gene lookup returns CDR1 SGHTA and CDR2 FQGNSA. The V end was cut by 1 base, the J end by 5 bases, with 14 bases between. This CDR3 is CASSLVHGGGTGELFF. The CDR3 nucleotides are TGTGCCAGCAGCTTAGTTCACGGGGGTGGGACCGGGGAGCTGTTTTTT.